The table lists the clone carrying this T cell receptor (beta chain) with a few counts. Produced via immunoSEQ multiplex PCR; TCRdb's table is partial and in-frame only. The sample contains under 250,000 clones, around 83% of which appear only once. This record belongs to a study of blood T cell repertoires in COVID-19. CDR1 is MDHEN, CDR2 SYDVKM, per germline. Trimming cost V 6 bases and J 4 bases, with 19 bases left between them. The CDR3 covers 16 residues. The TCR originated in a woman aged 35 to 49 who had recovered from COVID-19. Material for sequencing was peripheral blood. The gene calls are TRBV28 and TRBJ1-5; a possible D gene is TRBD1 (6 bases). In DNA, the CDR3 is TGTGCCAGCAGCGAGGTTAGCGGGGGCGGAAATCAGCCCCAGCATTTT. Translating gives CASSEVSGGGNQPQHF. Full variable domain (missing parts from reference TRBV28 and TRBJ1-5): DVKVTQSSRYLVKRTGEKVFLECVQDMDHENMFWYRQDPGLGLRLIYFSYDVKMKEKGDIPEGYSVSREKKERFSLILESASTNQTSMYLCASSEVSGGGNQPQHFGDGTRLSIL.